This TCR beta chain emerged from a study of OX40 agonist ivuxolimab in advanced cancers. Overall study: The treatment was a fully human IgG2 OX40 agonist, ivuxolimab. Patients got intravenous ivuxolimab at 0.01 to 10 mg/kg every 2 weeks. Study-level results: Dose levels from 0.1 to 3.0 mg/kg saw CD4+ and CD8+ blood T cells expand clonally by week 6.

With baseline, cycle 4 day 1, and cycle 7 day 1 as timepoints, blood was sampled. In the case of this clone: What it binds is unknown.

TCRdb's table, derived via immunoSEQ multiplex PCR, lists solely in-frame clones and lacks some. The sample includes about 30,000 clones, around 74% seen only once; the top ten take around 11%. This TCR was recovered from an adult with an advanced solid tumor such as melanoma, head and neck, liver or kidney cancer. This specimen consisted of CD4+ or CD8+ T cells sorted from blood, obtained in a trial of the OX40 agonist ivuxolimab.

The CDR3 DNA is TGCGCCAGCAGCTACACGACTAGCGGGGGGGCCATGTGGGACGCGCAGTACTTC. The encoded protein is CASSYTTSGGAMWDAQYF. The chain is built from TRBV5-1 and TRBJ2-7, with 14 nucleotides matching TRBD2. The CDR3 extends over 18 amino acids. Trimming at V came to 3 bases and at J to 9 bases, leaving 17 bases not matched to a gene. CDR1 SGHRS and CDR2 YFSETQ come from the germline V gene.